A selection of T cell receptor beta chains follows, all from one sample in a study of T cell changes during pregnancy in multiple sclerosis. Clones were read by immunoSEQ multiplex PCR, and TCRdb kept only the in-frame ones, dropping some. The profile shows about 93,000 clones, roughly 92% of them singletons. Sample: peripheral blood, taken after pregnancy. The receptors shown here come from a female donor with multiple sclerosis, enrolled in a pregnancy study. Both conserved end residues are part of each CDR3. The D gene is left open where the match is weak. Where a row states a size, it is once, few, many or the class of an expanded clone; other rows omit it.

v_call: TRBV6-5
j_call: TRBJ2-2
clone_size: once
d_call: NA
cdr3_aa: CATSEAGELFF
cdr3_nt: TGTGCCACCTCGGAGGCCGGGGAGCTGTTTTTT

v_call: TRBV7-9
j_call: TRBJ1-2
clone_size: NA
d_call: NA
cdr3_aa: CASSAGNLNYGYTF
cdr3_nt: TGTGCCAGCAGCGCCGGGAACCTTAACTATGGCTACACCTTC

v_call: TRBV18
j_call: TRBJ2-3
clone_size: NA
d_call: NA
cdr3_aa: CASSPGTSSDTQYF
cdr3_nt: TGTGCCAGCTCCCCCGGGACTTCCTCAGATACGCAGTATTTT

v_call: TRBV29-1
j_call: TRBJ2-7
clone_size: NA
d_call: TRBD1
cdr3_aa: CSVKTGPPGEQYF
cdr3_nt: TGCAGCGTGAAGACAGGGCCCCCGGGCGAGCAGTACTTC

v_call: TRBV5-1
j_call: TRBJ1-1
clone_size: NA
d_call: NA
cdr3_aa: CASGFNGNTEAFF
cdr3_nt: TGCGCCAGCGGTTTCAACGGGAACACTGAAGCTTTCTTT

v_call: TRBV2
j_call: TRBJ2-3
clone_size: NA
d_call: NA
cdr3_aa: CASSAGQYSTDTQYF
cdr3_nt: TGTGCCAGCAGTGCTGGACAGTATAGCACAGATACGCAGTATTTT

v_call: TRBV9
j_call: TRBJ2-1
clone_size: NA
d_call: NA
cdr3_aa: CASSVAWASETYNEQFF
cdr3_nt: TGTGCCAGCAGCGTAGCCTGGGCTAGCGAGACGTACAATGAGCAGTTCTTC

v_call: TRBV11-3
j_call: TRBJ1-3
clone_size: NA
d_call: NA
cdr3_aa: CASSFPGNTIYF
cdr3_nt: TGTGCCAGCAGCTTCCCGGGAAACACCATATATTTT

v_call: TRBV6-5
j_call: TRBJ2-2
clone_size: NA
d_call: TRBD1
cdr3_aa: CASSRDRTTGELFF
cdr3_nt: TGTGCCAGCAGCCGGGACAGGACCACCGGGGAGCTGTTTTTT

v_call: TRBV4-2
j_call: TRBJ2-7
clone_size: once
d_call: NA
cdr3_aa: CASSQVGQAFSYEQYF
cdr3_nt: TGTGCCAGCAGCCAAGTGGGCCAGGCGTTCTCCTACGAGCAGTACTTC

v_call: TRBV7-9
j_call: TRBJ2-3
clone_size: once
d_call: TRBD1
cdr3_aa: CASSHRTGAADTQYF
cdr3_nt: TGTGCCAGCAGCCACCGGACAGGGGCCGCAGATACGCAGTATTTT

v_call: TRBV5-6
j_call: TRBJ1-5
clone_size: NA
d_call: NA
cdr3_aa: CASSSLQAYSNQPQHF
cdr3_nt: TGTGCCAGCAGCTCTCTCCAGGCCTATAGCAATCAGCCCCAGCATTTT

v_call: TRBV27
j_call: TRBJ2-2
clone_size: NA
d_call: NA
cdr3_aa: CASSFGTLNTGELFF
cdr3_nt: TGTGCCAGCAGTTTCGGGACACTGAACACCGGGGAGCTGTTTTTT

v_call: TRBV12-5
j_call: TRBJ2-7
clone_size: NA
d_call: TRBD2
cdr3_aa: CASGFSLAGPSYEQYF
cdr3_nt: TGTGCTAGTGGTTTCTCCCTAGCGGGGCCCTCCTACGAGCAGTACTTC

v_call: TRBV6-6
j_call: TRBJ1-2
clone_size: NA
d_call: TRBD1
cdr3_aa: CASSSSGTGGNYGYTF
cdr3_nt: TGTGCCAGCAGTTCCAGTGGGACAGGGGGAAATTATGGCTACACCTTC

v_call: TRBV25-1
j_call: TRBJ1-5
clone_size: NA
d_call: TRBD1
cdr3_aa: CASSNRGSNQPQHF
cdr3_nt: TGTGCCAGCAGTAACAGGGGGAGCAATCAGCCCCAGCATTTT

v_call: TRBV9
j_call: TRBJ2-3
clone_size: NA
d_call: NA
cdr3_aa: CASSSSRFDTQYF
cdr3_nt: TGTGCCAGCTCATCCAGCAGGTTTGATACGCAGTATTTT

v_call: TRBV7-8
j_call: TRBJ2-2
clone_size: NA
d_call: TRBD1
cdr3_aa: CASRRQGANTGELFF
cdr3_nt: TGTGCCAGCAGACGACAGGGGGCAAACACCGGGGAGCTGTTTTTT

v_call: TRBV9
j_call: TRBJ1-4
clone_size: NA
d_call: NA
cdr3_aa: CASSSWGLGNEKLFF
cdr3_nt: TGTGCCAGCAGCTCTTGGGGGCTTGGTAATGAAAAACTGTTTTTT

v_call: TRBV12-5
j_call: TRBJ1-1
clone_size: NA
d_call: TRBD1
cdr3_aa: CASGPGQGLNTEAFF
cdr3_nt: TGTGCTAGTGGCCCGGGACAGGGTTTGAACACTGAAGCTTTCTTT

v_call: TRBV5-6
j_call: TRBJ2-6
clone_size: few
d_call: NA
cdr3_aa: CASSGWEVNVLTF
cdr3_nt: TGTGCCAGCAGCGGGTGGGAGGTCAACGTCCTGACTTTC

v_call: TRBV19
j_call: TRBJ1-5
clone_size: NA
d_call: TRBD1
cdr3_aa: CASSIAGTGGQPQHF
cdr3_nt: TGTGCCAGTAGTATAGCAGGGACAGGGGGTCAGCCCCAGCATTTT

v_call: TRBV27
j_call: TRBJ2-5
clone_size: once
d_call: TRBD2
cdr3_aa: CASSLIGVAGGPETQYF
cdr3_nt: TGTGCCAGCAGTTTAATCGGGGTAGCGGGAGGGCCAGAGACCCAGTACTTC

v_call: TRBV5-1
j_call: TRBJ2-5
clone_size: NA
d_call: NA
cdr3_aa: CASSFQGALETQYF
cdr3_nt: TGCGCCAGCAGTTTCCAAGGGGCATTAGAGACCCAGTACTTC

v_call: TRBV25-1
j_call: TRBJ1-2
clone_size: NA
d_call: NA
cdr3_aa: CASSESGKGYTF
cdr3_nt: TGTGCCAGCAGTGAGTCCGGTAAAGGCTACACCTTC

v_call: TRBV23-1
j_call: TRBJ2-2
clone_size: once
d_call: TRBD2
cdr3_aa: CASSQRFGLAGSQDGELFF
cdr3_nt: TGCGCCAGCAGTCAAAGGTTTGGACTAGCGGGGTCGCAGGACGGGGAGCTGTTTTTT

v_call: TRBV5-6
j_call: TRBJ2-1
clone_size: NA
d_call: TRBD1
cdr3_aa: CASSHYGQGAAYNEQFF
cdr3_nt: TGTGCCAGCAGCCACTATGGACAGGGGGCAGCCTACAATGAGCAGTTCTTC

v_call: TRBV27
j_call: TRBJ2-7
clone_size: NA
d_call: TRBD2
cdr3_aa: CASSLSGREGDEQYF
cdr3_nt: TGTGCCAGCAGTTTATCAGGGCGGGAGGGCGACGAGCAGTACTTC

v_call: TRBV6-5
j_call: TRBJ2-4
clone_size: NA
d_call: TRBD1
cdr3_aa: CASMSGQGTDIQYF
cdr3_nt: TGTGCCAGCATGTCAGGACAGGGAACAGACATTCAGTACTTC

v_call: TRBV19
j_call: TRBJ2-1
clone_size: NA
d_call: TRBD1
cdr3_aa: CASSMRSRGRYDEQFF
cdr3_nt: TGTGCCAGTAGTATGAGGTCCAGGGGGCGTTATGATGAGCAGTTCTTC

v_call: TRBV4-3
j_call: TRBJ1-5
clone_size: NA
d_call: NA
cdr3_aa: CASSQAHGNQPQHF
cdr3_nt: TGCGCCAGCAGCCAGGCCCATGGCAATCAGCCCCAGCATTTT

v_call: TRBV5-1
j_call: TRBJ2-5
clone_size: once
d_call: TRBD1
cdr3_aa: CASSWGQGPKTQYF
cdr3_nt: TGCGCCAGCAGCTGGGGACAGGGGCCGAAGACCCAGTACTTC